The TCR beta chain described here comes from a study of OX40 agonist ivuxolimab in advanced cancers. Study information: Partial responses occurred in three patients (one hepatocellular carcinoma, two cutaneous melanoma).

As for this clone: The antigen remains undetermined.

Germline V gene sequence: CDR1 LNHDA, CDR2 SQIVND (reference sequence). This CDR3 contains 17 residues. V dropped 1 base and J dropped 7; count of bases not matched to a gene: 11. The data were produced by immunoSEQ multiplex PCR, yet TCRdb's version contains in-frame clones alone and is incomplete. The sample records about 44,000 clones, 92% being singletons. Study results and limitations: Doses of 0.1 to 3.0 mg/kg were accompanied by clonal expansion of CD4+ and CD8+ blood T cells by week 6.

This TCR came from an adult with an advanced solid tumor such as melanoma, head and neck, liver or kidney cancer. The chain has TRBV19 and TRBJ2-3, with 10 bases matching TRBD2. The source was CD4+ or CD8+ T cells sorted from blood, collected in a trial of the OX40 agonist ivuxolimab. The CDR3 DNA is TGTGCCAGTAGTATAGGCTCTAGCGGGAGCTACCTTTATACGCAGTATTTT. This translates into CASSIGSSGSYLYTQYF.